A single sample is the source of the 26 T cell receptor beta chains below, sequenced in a study of T cells after yellow fever vaccination. TCRdb passed the 5' RACE reads through MiXCR, listing each CDR3 protein once. Of over 300,000 distinct CDR3 sequences in the sample, around 3.6% are singletons; the top ten hold around 20%. Source: PBMCs, taken on the day of the yellow fever booster vaccination. The receptors originated from a man younger than 30 who received the YFV17D yellow fever vaccine.

This clonotype was seen more than once but under ten times. The chain links TRBV20-1 to TRBJ2-5, with 7 bases that match TRBD1. Looked up from germline, CDR1 is DFQATT and CDR2 is SNEGSKA (reference sequence). V lost 6 bases to trimming and J lost 6 bases; unmatched junction nucleotides: 13. The CDR3 consists of 14 residues. The CDR3 loop is CSANLDRVRQTQYF. CDR3 nucleotide sequence: TGCAGTGCAAATTTAGACAGGGTGAGGCAGACCCAGTACTTC.

This clonotype showed up many times. The J gene is TRBJ2-7, the V gene TRBV7-2, with D tentatively TRBD1 (6 bases). The germline CDR1 and CDR2 sequences are SGHTA and FQGNSA. V was clipped by 2 bases and J by 4 bases, with 15 bases between them. The CDR3 covers 15 residues. CDR3: CASSLLPGVLYEQYF. The CDR3 nucleotides read TGTGCCAGCAGCTTACTGCCAGGGGTTCTATACGAGCAGTACTTC.

In this sample, this clonotype turned up many times. The chain is built from TRBV7-9 and TRBJ2-3, with 14 bases lining up with TRBD2. This CDR3 has 16 amino acids. The trim removed 5 bases at V and 5 bases at J, leaving 6 bases unmatched. Germline V CDR1 and CDR2: SEHNR, FQNEAQ (reference sequence). Here the CDR3 DNA reads TGTGCCAGCAGCGACGAGACTAGCGGGAGGGGAGATACGCAGTATTTT. Protein product: CASSDETSGRGDTQYF. The whole variable domain, remainder taken from reference TRBV7-9 and TRBJ2-3, is DTGVSQNPRHKITKRGQNVTFRCDPISEHNRLYWYRQTLGQGPEFLTYFQNEAQLEKSRLLSDRFSAERPKGSFSTLEIQRTEQGDSAMYLCASSDETSGRGDTQYFGPGTRLTVL.

This clonotype was detected many times. This chain connects TRBV6-5 to TRBJ1-2; 12 nucleotides line up with TRBD1. The length of the CDR3 is 15 residues. Germline lookup yields CDR1 MNHEY and CDR2 SVGAGI. V shed 6 bases and J 7 bases; nucleotides not matched to a gene: 9. Here the CDR3 reads CASSHRGTGGGGYTF. DNA for the CDR3: TGTGCCAGCAGCCATCGAGGGACAGGGGGCGGTGGCTACACCTTC.

The V and J genes are TRBV5-1 and TRBJ2-5; the D gene is possibly TRBD1 (5 bases). The V end was cut by 3 bases, the J end by 4 bases, with 19 bases between. The CDR3 covers 16 residues. Germline V lookup: CDR1 SGHRS, CDR2 YFSETQ. For the CDR3, the DNA is TGCGCCAGCAGCTCCCAGGGTCGACTTCGTCTAGAGACCCAGTACTTC. Amino acid sequence: CASSSQGRLRLETQYF.

This clonotype was seen many times. The J gene is TRBJ2-1, the V gene TRBV5-1; D is unclear. The CDR3 covers 15 residues. CDR1 is SGHRS, CDR2 YFSETQ, per germline. V shed 2 bases and J shed 2 bases, with 11 bases lying between them. In DNA form, the CDR3 reads TGCGCCAGCAGCTTTGACGGGTCCCCCTACAATGAGCAGTTCTTC. This gives the protein CASSFDGSPYNEQFF.

The rearrangement links TRBV19 to TRBJ2-2; 10 bases align to TRBD1. The CDR3 is 15 residues long. Germline CDR1 LNHDA, CDR2 SQIVND (reference sequence). Germline trimming cut 7 bases from V and 4 bases from J; bases unmatched to any gene: 6. CDR3 bases: TGTGCCAGTACCGACAGGGGGCGTTTCACCGGGGAGCTGTTTTTT. It yields the protein CASTDRGRFTGELFF.

There are many counts of this clonotype. The chain has TRBV6-1 and TRBJ2-7; 7 positions match TRBD1. The CDR3 sequence is 15 residues long. V shed 6 bases and J 6 bases; nucleotides not matched to a gene: 14. The germline gives CDR1 MNHNS, CDR2 SASEGT. CDR3 loop: CASSLKRQGTGEQYF. CDR3 coding DNA: TGTGCCAGCAGCCTCAAACGACAGGGAACGGGCGAGCAGTACTTC.

This clonotype was seen ten or more times. The V and J genes are TRBV3-1 and TRBJ2-7; D not certain. The CDR3 loop spans 15 amino acids. V lost 0 bases to trimming and J lost 3 bases, with 12 bases between them. The germline V gene encodes CDR1 LGHDT and CDR2 YNNKEL (reference sequence). The CDR3 sequence: CASSQDPYRIYEQYF. Here the CDR3 DNA reads TGTGCCAGCAGCCAAGATCCGTACCGGATCTACGAGCAGTACTTC.

This clonotype was recorded at least ten times. The chain links TRBV15 to TRBJ2-2; D ambiguous. Trimming cost V 0 bases and J 1 base, with 3 bases left between them. The CDR3 runs to 14 residues. Germline CDR1 LNHNV, CDR2 YYDKDF (reference sequence). The CDR3 coding sequence is TGTGCCACCAGCAGAGATCGGAACACCGGGGAGCTGTTTTTT. It is translated as CATSRDRNTGELFF.

This clonotype has more than one count but fewer than ten. The chain recombines TRBV7-9 with TRBJ1-1; D might be TRBD1 (6 bases). CDR3 length: 13 residues. Looked up from germline, CDR1 is SEHNR and CDR2 is FQNEAQ (reference sequence). Trimming took 5 bases from V and 4 from J, leaving 11 bases between them. CDR3 residues: CASSPRGATEAFF. CDR3 in DNA: TGTGCCAGCAGCCCAAGGGGGGCCACTGAAGCTTTCTTT.

The chain combines TRBV5-1 with TRBJ2-5; 7 bases map to TRBD1. The trim removed 7 bases at V and 1 base at J, leaving 13 bases unmatched. Germline assignment: CDR1 SGHRS and CDR2 YFSETQ. CDR3 size: 16 residues. CDR3 in amino acids: CASHTRYRGSQETQYF. In DNA, the CDR3 is TGCGCCAGCCATACCAGATACAGGGGCAGCCAAGAGACCCAGTACTTC.

This clonotype was seen ten or more times. The chain has TRBV4-1 and TRBJ1-2; 10 bases agree with TRBD1. This CDR3 is 17 amino acids long. Germline V gene data show CDR1 as MGHRA and CDR2 as YSYEKL. The V segment lost 2 bases and the J segment 8 bases; nucleotides outside the gene matches: 14. Written as DNA, the CDR3 is TGCGCCAGCAGCCAAACCGGGACAGGGGAACGATCGGAGGGCTACACCTTC. It specifies CASSQTGTGERSEGYTF.

There are many counts of this clonotype. The V call is TRBV20-1, the J call TRBJ2-3; D is perhaps TRBD2 (6 bases). The germline gives CDR1 DFQATT, CDR2 SNEGSKA (reference sequence). The CDR3 totals 14 residues. Deletions cut 3 bases from V and 3 bases from J, with 13 bases between. The CDR3 sequence: CSARVSGLTDTQYF. CDR3 DNA sequence: TGCAGTGCTAGGGTGAGCGGGTTGACAGATACGCAGTATTTT.

V gene TRBV20-1 combines with J gene TRBJ2-5, with 10 bases that match TRBD2. Germline V gene lookup returns CDR1 DFQATT and CDR2 SNEGSKA (reference sequence). This CDR3 has 17 amino acids. V was pared by 3 bases and J by 5 bases, with 15 bases of the junction left unmatched. Written as DNA, the CDR3 is TGCAGTGCTAGGAGCGGGCGGTTAGCGGGGGGCCAGGAGACCCAGTACTTC. Its translation is CSARSGRLAGGQETQYF.

This clonotype has more than one count but fewer than ten. The rearrangement joins TRBV6-5 to TRBJ2-7; D not certain. The CDR3 consists of 13 residues. The V end was cut by 2 bases, the J end by 3 bases, with 8 bases between. From germline, CDR1 is MNHEY and CDR2 SVGAGI. In nucleotides, the CDR3 is TGTGCCAGCAGTTACAAGGGTGGCTACGAGCAGTACTTC. This encodes CASSYKGGYEQYF.

This clonotype was detected ten times or more. Germline is not matched at one junction end, which may reflect a read error. V is TRBV7-7 and J is TRBJ2-5, with 8 nucleotides matching TRBD2. CDR1 and CDR2 from the germline V gene are SSHAT and FNYEAQ (reference sequence). The CDR3 totals 15 residues. CDR3 nucleotide sequence: TGTGCTAGCAGCTTTGGGAGCGGGGGCCAAGAGACCCAGTACTTC. Protein sequence: CASSFGSGGQETQYF.

This clonotype was recorded many times. V is TRBV5-1 and J is TRBJ2-5, with 7 bases matching TRBD1. Trimming at V came to 2 bases and at J to 4 bases, leaving 5 bases not matched to a gene. This CDR3 is built from 14 residues. CDR1 is SGHRS, CDR2 YFSETQ, per germline. DNA of the CDR3: TGCGCCAGCAGCTTCTCAAAGGGGGCAGAGACCCAGTACTTC. Its protein is CASSFSKGAETQYF.

This clonotype was seen more than once but under ten times. This chain joins TRBV11-2 and TRBJ2-3; the match to TRBD2 covers 10 bases. The CDR3 loop spans 18 amino acids. Trimming removed 2 bases from V and 2 bases from J; junction bases left unmatched: 10. The V gene's germline CDR1 is SGHAT and CDR2 FQNNGV. Here the CDR3 reads CASSLRGILAGPTDTQYF. The CDR3 region has the DNA TGTGCCAGCAGCTTAAGGGGTATACTAGCGGGACCCACAGATACGCAGTATTTT.

Ten or more counts support this clonotype. The chain combines TRBV6-2 or TRBV6-3 with TRBJ2-1; D gene uncertain. Germline-derived CDR1 and CDR2 are MNHEY and SVGEGT. The CDR3 is 13 residues long. V gave up 2 bases and J gave up 6 bases, with 8 bases separating them. CDR3 DNA sequence: TGTGCCAGCAGTTACGGCGGCCGCAATGAGCAGTTCTTC. Translation gives CASSYGGRNEQFF.

This clonotype has a count of ten or more. The rearrangement links TRBV5-6 to TRBJ2-5; D is possibly TRBD2 (7 bases). The CDR3 spans 13 residues. CDR1 SGHDT and CDR2 YYEEEE come from the germline V gene. V lost 5 bases and J 4 bases, leaving 12 bases between the germline ends. The CDR3 sequence is CASSLGGGETQYF. CDR3 sequence (DNA): TGTGCCAGCAGTTTAGGGGGGGGAGAGACCCAGTACTTC.

This clonotype has a count of ten or more. The gene calls are TRBV7-2 and TRBJ2-7; 7 bases agree with TRBD1. CDR3 length equals 15 residues. V shed 3 bases, J shed 2 bases, and the junction held 7 bases outside the gene matches. Germline CDR1 is SGHTA and CDR2 is FQGNSA. The CDR3, as DNA: TGTGCCAGCAGCTTCCAGTGGGGACAGACCTACGAGCAGTACTTC. It translates to CASSFQWGQTYEQYF. Complete variable domain (other parts from reference TRBV7-2 and TRBJ2-7): GAGVSQSPSNKVTEKGKDVELRCDPISGHTALYWYRQSLGQGLEFLIYFQGNSAPDKSGLPSDRFSAERTGGSVSTLTIQRTQQEDSAVYLCASSFQWGQTYEQYFGPGTRLTVT.

This clonotype was seen a handful of times. The chain couples TRBV27 to TRBJ1-5; possible D gene TRBD1, 5 bases. CDR3 size: 14 residues. CDR1 is MNHEY, CDR2 SMNVEV, per germline (reference sequence). Trimming took 8 bases from V and 4 from J, leaving 15 bases between them. The CDR3: CASGPGTGNQPQHF. DNA of the CDR3: TGTGCCAGCGGACCAGGGACTGGTAATCAGCCCCAGCATTTT.

This rearrangement joins TRBV4-1 to TRBJ2-7, with a tentative D call TRBD1 (5 bases). The length of the CDR3 is 13 residues. Trimming removed 0 bases from V and 7 bases from J, with 10 bases in between. Per the germline V gene, CDR1 is MGHRA and CDR2 is YSYEKL. The CDR3 bases are TGCGCCAGCAGCCAAGAGGCAGGGAAGGAGCAGTACGTC. It yields the protein CASSQEAGKEQYV.

The chain links TRBV12-3 or TRBV12-4 to TRBJ1-4; possibly TRBD1 for D (5 bases). V dropped 3 bases and J dropped 6 bases, with 11 bases sitting between them. CDR3 size: 14 residues. The CDR3 nucleotides read TGTGCCAGCAGTTTGATGGGGCGCGATGAAAAACTGTTTTTT. This translates into CASSLMGRDEKLFF.

The rearrangement joins TRBV5-1 to TRBJ2-5; 9 bases are shared with TRBD2. Per germline, CDR1 SGHRS and CDR2 YFSETQ. The V and J ends lost 1 base and 5 bases, in that order; junction bases with no gene match: 3. This CDR3 has 14 amino acids. CDR3: CASSLRTSDETQYF. As DNA, the CDR3 is TGCGCCAGCAGCTTGCGGACTAGCGATGAGACCCAGTACTTC. Together with reference TRBV5-1 and TRBJ2-5, the CDR3 gives the full variable domain: KAGVTQTPRYLIKTRGQQVTLSCSPISGHRSVSWYQQTPGQGLQFLFEYFSETQRNKGNFPGRFSGRQFSNSRSEMNVSTLELGDSALYLCASSLRTSDETQYFGPGTRLLVL.